Listed below are T cell receptor beta chains from one sample, sequenced in a study of T cells in Graves' hyperthyroidism and ophthalmopathy. TCRdb re-called the multiplex PCR reads with MiXCR, one entry per CDR3 protein. The sample yields hundreds of thousands of distinct CDR3 sequences, roughly 40% seen once. Specimen: blood. All receptors derive from a man younger than 35 with Graves' hyperthyroidism. Each CDR3 is given with its conserved first and last residue. The D gene is left open where the match is weak. Rows give clone size only sometimes, using once, few, many, or a class for an expanded clone.

d_gene: .
abundance: many
v_gene: TRBV5-1
j_gene: TRBJ1-4
len: 13
CDR3nt: TGCGCCAGCAGCTCGGTAACTAATGAAAAACTGTTTTTT
CDR3aa: CASSSVTNEKLFF

d_gene: TRBD2
abundance: few
v_gene: TRBV7-2
j_gene: TRBJ2-5
len: 17
CDR3nt: TGTGCCAGCAGCTTAGTAGGAAGCGGGAGGTACCAAGAGACCCAGTACTTC
CDR3aa: CASSLVGSGRYQETQYF

d_gene: .
abundance: few
v_gene: TRBV7-2
j_gene: TRBJ1-3
len: 16
CDR3nt: TGTGCCAGCAGCTACGGGGGGGGCAGCTCTGGAAACACCATATATTTT
CDR3aa: CASSYGGGSSGNTIYF

d_gene: TRBD2
abundance: .
v_gene: TRBV20-1
j_gene: TRBJ2-7
len: 15
CDR3nt: TGCAGTGCTAGAGATTGGCGGGGGGATTTCGACGAGCAGTACTTC
CDR3aa: CSARDWRGDFDEQYF

d_gene: TRBD2
abundance: .
v_gene: TRBV12-3/TRBV12-4
j_gene: TRBJ2-7
len: 16
CDR3nt: TGTGCCAGCAGCCCCCGTGGGCGAGCGGGAGGTGTCGAGCAGTACTTC
CDR3aa: CASSPRGRAGGVEQYF

d_gene: .
abundance: once
v_gene: TRBV24-1
j_gene: TRBJ1-6
len: 14
CDR3nt: TGTGCCACCCATCCAGGGACGGCTAATTCACCCCTCCACTTT
CDR3aa: CATHPGTANSPLHF

d_gene: .
abundance: many
v_gene: TRBV15
j_gene: TRBJ1-6
len: 15
CDR3nt: TGTGCCACCAGCAGAATCCGAGGGGGGAATTCACCCCTCCACTTT
CDR3aa: CATSRIRGGNSPLHF

d_gene: .
abundance: many
v_gene: TRBV6-5
j_gene: TRBJ1-2
len: 13
CDR3nt: TGTGCCAGCAGCAGACAGTCGTACTATGGCTACACCTTC
CDR3aa: CASSRQSYYGYTF

d_gene: .
abundance: many
v_gene: TRBV9
j_gene: TRBJ1-3
len: 12
CDR3nt: TGTGCCAGCAGTGGGACTGGAAACACCATATATTTT
CDR3aa: CASSGTGNTIYF

d_gene: .
abundance: many
v_gene: TRBV9
j_gene: TRBJ1-5
len: 14
CDR3nt: TGTGCCAGCAGCGCGGGGAGGGGGATGGCGCCCCAGCATTTT
CDR3aa: CASSAGRGMAPQHF

d_gene: TRBD2
abundance: .
v_gene: TRBV27
j_gene: TRBJ2-7
len: 14
CDR3nt: TGTGCCAGCAGTGCTGGAGCGGGGGGTCGCGAGCAGTACTTC
CDR3aa: CASSAGAGGREQYF

d_gene: .
abundance: few
v_gene: TRBV12-3/TRBV12-4
j_gene: TRBJ1-1
len: 16
CDR3nt: TGTGCCAGCAGTTTAGGAGAGGGAGCGCGTCACACTGAAGCTTTCTTT
CDR3aa: CASSLGEGARHTEAFF

d_gene: TRBD1
abundance: .
v_gene: TRBV7-8
j_gene: TRBJ2-7
len: 15
CDR3nt: TGTGCCAGCAGCTTAGAGGGAGGGACAGGGGGTGAGCAGTACTTC
CDR3aa: CASSLEGGTGGEQYF

d_gene: TRBD1
abundance: many
v_gene: TRBV19
j_gene: TRBJ1-6
len: 14
CDR3nt: TGTGCCAGTAGTCCGGACAGGGGGGATTCACCCCTCCACTTT
CDR3aa: CASSPDRGDSPLHF

d_gene: .
abundance: .
v_gene: TRBV12-3/TRBV12-4
j_gene: TRBJ1-5
len: 16
CDR3nt: TGTGCCAGCAGTTTCGGGACCGGGAGGATGGATCAGCCCCAGCATTTT
CDR3aa: CASSFGTGRMDQPQHF

d_gene: .
abundance: many
v_gene: TRBV24-1
j_gene: TRBJ1-4
len: 12
CDR3nt: TGTGCCGCCGGTACATCGGATGAAAAACTGTTTTTT
CDR3aa: CAAGTSDEKLFF

d_gene: TRBD2
abundance: .
v_gene: TRBV5-1
j_gene: TRBJ2-5
len: 14
CDR3nt: TGCGCCAGCAGCTACCCTAGCGGGGGGGAGACCCAGTACTTC
CDR3aa: CASSYPSGGETQYF

d_gene: .
abundance: many
v_gene: TRBV25-1
j_gene: TRBJ2-5
len: 14
CDR3nt: TGTGCCAGCAGCGAGGGGGGCTCTGCAGAGACCCAGTACTTC
CDR3aa: CASSEGGSAETQYF